This T cell receptor beta chain was sequenced in a study of OX40 agonist ivuxolimab in advanced cancers. Study findings and constraints: CD8+ T cells were the subset that, on average, had more expanded clones than CD4+.

This clone appeared a single time. Antigen specificity is unknown. Clones were read by immunoSEQ multiplex PCR, and TCRdb kept only the in-frame ones, dropping some. The table has some 54,000 clones, approximately 80% seen once. V lost 4 bases and J lost 4, with 21 bases in between. There are 16 residues in the CDR3. Germline lookup yields CDR1 SGHRS and CDR2 YFSETQ. At baseline, cycle 4 day 1, and cycle 7 day 1, blood was sampled. The sequenced sample was CD4+ or CD8+ T cells sorted from blood, obtained in a trial of the OX40 agonist ivuxolimab. This clonotype originated in an adult with an advanced solid tumor such as melanoma, head and neck, liver or kidney cancer. This sequence joins TRBV5-1 and TRBJ2-7, with a possible D match to TRBD1 (6 bases). The CDR3 region has the DNA TGCGCCAGCAGCCCGGGGACACCCGGGCCGATATACGAGCAGTACTTC. Residues: CASSPGTPGPIYEQYF.